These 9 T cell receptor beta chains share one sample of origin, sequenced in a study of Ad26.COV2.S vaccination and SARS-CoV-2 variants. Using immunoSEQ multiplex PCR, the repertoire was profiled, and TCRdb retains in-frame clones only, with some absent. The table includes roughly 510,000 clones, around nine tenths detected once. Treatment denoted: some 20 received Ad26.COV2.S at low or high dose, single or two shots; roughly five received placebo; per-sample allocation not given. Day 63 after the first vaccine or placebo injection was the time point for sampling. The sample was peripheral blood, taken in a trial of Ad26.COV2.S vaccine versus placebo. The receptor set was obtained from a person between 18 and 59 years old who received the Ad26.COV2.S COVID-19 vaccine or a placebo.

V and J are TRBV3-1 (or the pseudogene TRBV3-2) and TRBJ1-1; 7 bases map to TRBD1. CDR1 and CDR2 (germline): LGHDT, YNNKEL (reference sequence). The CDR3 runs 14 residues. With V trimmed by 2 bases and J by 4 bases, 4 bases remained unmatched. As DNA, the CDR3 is TGTGCCAGCAGCCAACCCACAGGGGCCACTGAAGCTTTCTTT. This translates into CASSQPTGATEAFF.

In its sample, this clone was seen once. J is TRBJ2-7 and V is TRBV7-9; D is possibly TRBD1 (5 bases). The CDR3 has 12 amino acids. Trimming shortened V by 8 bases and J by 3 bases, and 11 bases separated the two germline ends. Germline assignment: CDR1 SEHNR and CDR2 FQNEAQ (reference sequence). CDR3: CASGDRNYEQYF. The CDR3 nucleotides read TGTGCCAGCGGAGACAGAAACTACGAGCAGTACTTC. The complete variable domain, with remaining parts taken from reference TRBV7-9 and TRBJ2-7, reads DTGVSQNPRHKITKRGQNVTFRCDPISEHNRLYWYRQTLGQGPEFLTYFQNEAQLEKSRLLSDRFSAERPKGSFSTLEIQRTEQGDSAMYLCASGDRNYEQYFGPGTRLTVT.

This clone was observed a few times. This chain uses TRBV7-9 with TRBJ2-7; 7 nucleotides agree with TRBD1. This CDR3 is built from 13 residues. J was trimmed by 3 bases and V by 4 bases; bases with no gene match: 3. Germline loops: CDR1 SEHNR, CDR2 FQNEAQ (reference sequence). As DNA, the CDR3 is TGTGCCAGCAGCTCACAGGGGCGCTACGAGCAGTACTTC. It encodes CASSSQGRYEQYF.

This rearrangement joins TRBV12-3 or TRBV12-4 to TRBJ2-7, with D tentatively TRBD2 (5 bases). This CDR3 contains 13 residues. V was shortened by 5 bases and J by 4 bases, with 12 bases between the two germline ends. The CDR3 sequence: CASSALPGYEQYF. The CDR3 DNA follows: TGTGCCAGCAGTGCCTTACCGGGGTACGAGCAGTACTTC.

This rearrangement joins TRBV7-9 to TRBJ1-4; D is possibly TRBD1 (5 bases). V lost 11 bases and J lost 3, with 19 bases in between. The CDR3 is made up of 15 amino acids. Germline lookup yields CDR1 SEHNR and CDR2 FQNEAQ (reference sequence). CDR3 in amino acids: CASGAATLANEKLFF. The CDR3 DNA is TGTGCCTCCGGGGCGGCCACACTGGCTAATGAAAAACTGTTTTTT. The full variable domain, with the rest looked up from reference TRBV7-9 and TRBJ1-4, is DTGVSQNPRHKITKRGQNVTFRCDPISEHNRLYWYRQTLGQGPEFLTYFQNEAQLEKSRLLSDRFSAERPKGSFSTLEIQRTEQGDSAMYLCASGAATLANEKLFFGSGTQLSVL.

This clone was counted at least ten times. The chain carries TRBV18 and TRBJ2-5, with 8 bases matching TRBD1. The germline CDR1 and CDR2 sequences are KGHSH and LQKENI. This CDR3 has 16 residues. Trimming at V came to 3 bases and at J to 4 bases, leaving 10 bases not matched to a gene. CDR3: CASSPTIQGAGETQYF. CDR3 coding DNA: TGTGCCAGCTCACCGACCATCCAGGGGGCGGGAGAGACCCAGTACTTC.

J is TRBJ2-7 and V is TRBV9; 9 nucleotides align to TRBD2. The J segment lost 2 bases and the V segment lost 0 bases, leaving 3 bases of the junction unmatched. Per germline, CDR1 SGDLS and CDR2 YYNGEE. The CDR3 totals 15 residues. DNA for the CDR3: TGTGCCAGCAGCGTAGGACTAGCGGCCGCCTACGAGCAGTACTTC. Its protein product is CASSVGLAAAYEQYF.

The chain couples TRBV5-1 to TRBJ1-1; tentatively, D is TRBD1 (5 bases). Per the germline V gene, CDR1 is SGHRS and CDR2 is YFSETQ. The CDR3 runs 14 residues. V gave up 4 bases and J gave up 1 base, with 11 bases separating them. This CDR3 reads CASSMPGGNTEAFF. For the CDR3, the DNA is TGCGCCAGCAGCATGCCGGGGGGGAACACTGAAGCTTTCTTT.

The CDR3 here is CASSYSGANTGELFF. CDR3 in DNA: TGTGCCAGCAGTTACTCGGGGGCGAACACCGGGGAGCTGTTTTTT. The chain carries TRBV6-5 and TRBJ2-2; D is perhaps TRBD1 or TRBD2 (5 bases each). CDR3 length: 15 residues. Germline CDR1 MNHEY, CDR2 SVGAGI. V gave up 0 bases and J gave up 0 bases, with 5 bases separating them.